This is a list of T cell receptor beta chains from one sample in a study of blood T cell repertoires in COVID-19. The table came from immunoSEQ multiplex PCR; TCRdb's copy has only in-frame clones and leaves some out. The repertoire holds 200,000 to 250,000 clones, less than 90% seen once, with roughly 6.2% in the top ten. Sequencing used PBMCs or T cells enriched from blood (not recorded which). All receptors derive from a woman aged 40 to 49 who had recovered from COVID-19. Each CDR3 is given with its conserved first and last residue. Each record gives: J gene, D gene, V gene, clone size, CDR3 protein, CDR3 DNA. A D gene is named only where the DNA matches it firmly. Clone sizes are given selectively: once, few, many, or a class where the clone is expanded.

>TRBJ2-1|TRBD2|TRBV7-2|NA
CASSSAGTSLINEQFF
TGTGCCAGCAGCTCAGCCGGGACTAGCCTAATTAATGAGCAGTTCTTC
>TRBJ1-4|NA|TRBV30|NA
CAWSPDRTTNEKLFF
TGTGCCTGGAGTCCTGACAGGACAACTAATGAAAAACTGTTTTTT
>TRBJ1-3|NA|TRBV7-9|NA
CASRAPGAANTIYF
TGTGCCAGCAGAGCGCCGGGAGCCGCAAACACCATATATTTT
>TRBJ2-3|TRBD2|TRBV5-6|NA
CASSLKLAGAGDTQYF
TGTGCCAGCAGCTTGAAACTAGCGGGAGCCGGAGATACGCAGTATTTT
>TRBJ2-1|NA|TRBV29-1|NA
CSVGRRRGDHNEQFF
TGCAGCGTTGGCAGGAGAAGGGGCGATCACAATGAGCAGTTCTTC
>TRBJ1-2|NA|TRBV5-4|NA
CASSLGSGGISYGYTF
TGCGCCAGCAGCTTGGGTAGCGGCGGGATATCCTATGGCTACACCTTC
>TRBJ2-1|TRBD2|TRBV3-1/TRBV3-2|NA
CASSQGTSGGDEQFF
TGTGCCAGCAGCCAAGGGACTAGCGGGGGGGATGAGCAGTTCTTC
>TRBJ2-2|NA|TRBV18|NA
CASSPPSVAANTGELFF
TGTGCCAGCTCACCACCATCGGTAGCGGCGAACACCGGGGAGCTGTTTTTT
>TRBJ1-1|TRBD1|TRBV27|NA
CASSPTPTLGQVGTEAFF
TGTGCCAGCAGTCCCACCCCCACCCTCGGACAGGTAGGCACTGAAGCTTTCTTT
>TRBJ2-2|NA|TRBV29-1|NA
CSVVGRVNTGELFF
TGCAGCGTTGTGGGCAGGGTAAACACCGGGGAGCTGTTTTTT
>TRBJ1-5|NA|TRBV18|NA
CASSLISPTAPSNQPQHF
TGTGCCAGCTCACTCATAAGTCCTACAGCCCCCAGCAATCAGCCCCAGCATTTT
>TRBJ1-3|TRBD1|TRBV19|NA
CASSRKTGASGNTIYF
TGTGCCAGTAGTCGAAAAACAGGGGCCTCTGGAAACACCATATATTTT
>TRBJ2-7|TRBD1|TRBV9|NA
CASSVAAGTGPYEQYF
TGTGCCAGCAGCGTAGCCGCCGGGACAGGCCCCTACGAGCAGTACTTC
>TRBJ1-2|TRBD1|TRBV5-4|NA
CASSPPGQGGRYGYTF
TGTGCCAGCAGCCCGCCGGGACAGGGGGGTCGCTATGGCTACACCTTC
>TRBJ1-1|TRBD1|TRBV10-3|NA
CAISESSAGGRTEAFF
TGTGCCATCAGTGAGTCGTCCGCAGGGGGGAGGACTGAAGCTTTCTTT
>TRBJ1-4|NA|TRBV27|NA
CASSLSWRDWRWEKLFF
TGTGCCAGCAGTTTATCTTGGAGAGACTGGCGTTGGGAAAAACTGTTTTTT
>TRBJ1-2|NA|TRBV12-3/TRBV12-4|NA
CASRLTPGYGYTF
TGTGCCAGCAGACTAACCCCGGGCTATGGCTACACCTTC
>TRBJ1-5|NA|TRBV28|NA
CASSFGGEGQPQHF
TGTGCCAGCAGTTTCGGAGGGGAAGGGCAGCCCCAGCATTTT
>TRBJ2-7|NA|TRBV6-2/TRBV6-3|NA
CASSYSGLGLDEQYF
TGTGCCAGCAGTTACTCAGGGCTGGGGCTTGACGAGCAGTACTTC
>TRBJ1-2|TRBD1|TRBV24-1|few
CATGQDGYTF
TGTGCCACCGGACAGGATGGCTACACCTTC
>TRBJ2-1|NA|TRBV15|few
CATSRDPGGYNEQFF
TGTGCCACCAGCAGAGACCCCGGGGGTTACAATGAGCAGTTCTTC
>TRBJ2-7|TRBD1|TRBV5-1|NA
CASSLGRQGEVYEQYF
TGCGCCAGCAGCTTGGGGAGACAGGGGGAGGTGTACGAGCAGTACTTC
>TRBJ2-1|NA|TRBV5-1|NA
CASSLGTQSSYNEQFF
TGCGCCAGCAGTTTAGGGACACAAAGCTCCTACAATGAGCAGTTCTTC
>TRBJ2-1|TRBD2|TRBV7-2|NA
CASSPRLGFGAGGDNEQFF
TGTGCCAGCTCGCCGAGGCTCGGGTTCGGGGCGGGAGGGGACAATGAGCAGTTCTTC
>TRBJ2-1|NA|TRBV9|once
CASSLESSYNEQFF
TGTGCCAGCAGCCTAGAGAGCTCCTACAATGAGCAGTTCTTC
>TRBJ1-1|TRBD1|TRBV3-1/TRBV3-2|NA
CASSQYQGAGAFF
TGTGCCAGCAGCCAATACCAGGGGGCAGGAGCTTTCTTT
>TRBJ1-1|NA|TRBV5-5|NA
CASSYRVTVTEAFF
TGTGCCAGCAGCTACAGGGTTACGGTGACTGAAGCTTTCTTT
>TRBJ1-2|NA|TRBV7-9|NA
CASSLSTNYGYTF
TGTGCCAGCAGCTTGTCCACTAACTATGGCTACACCTTC
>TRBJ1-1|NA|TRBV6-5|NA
CASGLTMGRTEAFF
TGTGCCAGCGGCCTGACCATGGGGAGGACTGAAGCTTTCTTT
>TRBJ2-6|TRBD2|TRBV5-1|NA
CASSGLAGGPSGANVLTF
TGCGCCAGCAGCGGACTAGCGGGAGGGCCCTCTGGGGCCAACGTCCTGACTTTC
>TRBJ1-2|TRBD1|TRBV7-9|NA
CASSLSTGDGYTF
TGTGCCAGCAGCCTATCGACAGGGGATGGCTACACCTTC
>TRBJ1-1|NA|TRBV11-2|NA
CASSSLGRGAEAFF
TGTGCCAGCAGCTCCCTGGGTAGGGGCGCTGAAGCTTTCTTT
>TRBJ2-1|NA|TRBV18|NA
CASSSSSYNEQFF
TGTGCCAGCTCATCTAGCTCCTACAATGAGCAGTTCTTC
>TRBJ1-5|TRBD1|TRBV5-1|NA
CASSHGQGGQPQHF
TGCGCCAGCAGCCACGGACAGGGAGGTCAGCCCCAGCATTTT
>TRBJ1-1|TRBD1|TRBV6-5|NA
CASSSAGQATEAFF
TGTGCCAGCAGTTCCGCAGGACAGGCCACTGAAGCTTTCTTT
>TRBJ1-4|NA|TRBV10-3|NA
CASSGGSGEKLFF
TGTGCCAGCTCCGGGGGAAGTGGTGAAAAACTGTTTTTT
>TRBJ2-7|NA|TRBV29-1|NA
CSVVRSSYEQYF
TGCAGCGTTGTCCGTAGCTCCTACGAGCAGTACTTC
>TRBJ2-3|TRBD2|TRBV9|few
CASSLIAGGPVDTQYF
TGTGCCAGCAGCCTAATAGCGGGAGGGCCAGTAGATACGCAGTATTTT
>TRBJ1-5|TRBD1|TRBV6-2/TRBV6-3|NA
CASSYSDQGENQPQHF
TGTGCCAGCAGTTACTCTGACCAGGGGGAGAATCAGCCCCAGCATTTT
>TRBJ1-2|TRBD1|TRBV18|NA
CASSRDRGNYGYTF
TGTGCCAGCTCACGGGACAGGGGTAACTATGGCTACACCTTC
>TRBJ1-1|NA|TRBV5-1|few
CASSFDAKGTEAFF
TGCGCCAGCAGCTTTGATGCGAAGGGGACTGAAGCTTTCTTT
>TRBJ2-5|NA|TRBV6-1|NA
CASSEPLPGTQYF
TGTGCCAGCAGTGAACCCCTTCCGGGGACCCAGTACTTC
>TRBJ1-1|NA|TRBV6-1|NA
CASSEQGGTEAFF
TGTGCCAGCAGTGAGCAGGGTGGCACTGAAGCTTTCTTT
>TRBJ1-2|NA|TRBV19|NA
CASSLPFRDKAYGYTF
TGTGCCAGTAGTCTCCCGTTCAGGGACAAGGCCTATGGCTACACCTTC
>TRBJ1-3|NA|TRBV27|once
CASSPLAAGNTIYF
TGTGCCAGCAGCCCGCTGGCGGCAGGAAACACCATATATTTT
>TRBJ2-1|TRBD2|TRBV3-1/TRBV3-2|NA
CASSQDRLAGNEQFF
TGTGCCAGCAGCCAAGATCGGCTAGCGGGAAATGAGCAGTTCTTC
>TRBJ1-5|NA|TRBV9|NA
CASSPSGDTQNQPQHF
TGTGCCAGCAGCCCGAGTGGGGACACCCAAAATCAGCCCCAGCATTTT
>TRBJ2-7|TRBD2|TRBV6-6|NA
CASTDRGRASYEQYF
TGTGCCAGCACCGACCGGGGGAGGGCTTCCTACGAGCAGTACTTC
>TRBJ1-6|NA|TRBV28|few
CASSLTGNWPLHF
TGTGCCAGCAGTTTAACAGGGAATTGGCCCCTCCACTTT
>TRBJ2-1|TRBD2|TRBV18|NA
CASSPPLAGGRHEQFF
TGTGCCAGCTCACCACCTTTAGCGGGAGGGCGCCATGAGCAGTTCTTC